The next 22 T cell receptor beta chains were all read from a single sample in a study of cytomegalovirus exposure and HLA in healthy donors (dated by TCRdb to about 2017). Libraries came from the immunoSEQ multiplex PCR assay. What TCRdb holds here is the immuneACCESS table cut down to in-frame rearrangements. Part of the clones is not present; checked against another copy, under half of the missing clones reflect an unresolved V gene, and the others are unexplained. The sample table shows some 130,000 clones, and approximately 89% are seen once. The ten largest clones represent over 1% of the sample. The sequencing input was PBMCs. The receptors here all came from a woman between 18 and 29 years old in good health and CMV-seronegative.

V usage is TRBV5-5 and J usage is TRBJ1-2; 8 bases align to TRBD1. V lost 0 bases, J lost 1 base, and 2 bases stayed unmatched. CDR3 length equals 15 residues. Germline CDR1 reads SGHKS; CDR2 reads YYEKEE (reference sequence). This chain's CDR3 is CASSLEQGDNYGYTF. DNA of the CDR3: TGTGCCAGCAGCTTGGAACAGGGGGATAACTATGGCTACACCTTC.

V usage is TRBV5-4 and J usage is TRBJ1-4, with 9 bases identical to TRBD1. The CDR3 has 16 amino acids. Germline V CDR1 and CDR2: SGHNT, YYREEE (reference sequence). V trimming: 0 bases; J trimming: 5 bases; junction bases outside the gene matches: 5. CDR3 DNA sequence: TGTGCCAGCAGCTTGGGGACAGGGGAGGGCAATGAAAAACTGTTTTTT. Amino acid sequence: CASSLGTGEGNEKLFF.

V and J are TRBV29-1 and TRBJ1-1; no definite D call. The CDR3 loop spans 12 amino acids. The V end lost 6 bases, the J end lost 2 bases, and 10 bases lay between the germline ends. CDR1 and CDR2 from the germline V gene are SQVTM and ANQGSEA. CDR3 bases: TGCAGCGTGAGCCTTTTAAACACTGAAGCTTTCTTT. Translated: CSVSLLNTEAFF.

This chain connects TRBV5-1 to TRBJ1-1; tentatively, D is TRBD1 (6 bases). The germline V gene encodes CDR1 SGHRS and CDR2 YFSETQ. This CDR3 has 16 residues. V lost 3 bases to trimming and J lost 5 bases, with 20 bases between them. As DNA, the CDR3 is TGCGCCAGCAGCTCTTATGGGGGGGCAGGTGAGACTGAAGCTTTCTTT. Translating gives CASSSYGGAGETEAFF.

The chain links TRBV18 to TRBJ1-4, with D tentatively TRBD1 (6 bases). This CDR3 spans 16 amino acids. The germline V gene encodes CDR1 KGHSH and CDR2 LQKENI. Trimming pared 3 bases from V and 8 bases from J, leaving 19 bases between. The DNA of the CDR3 is TGTGCCAGCTCACCCGTGACCGGGGGGCGAGGGGAAAAACTGTTTTTT. This translates into CASSPVTGGRGEKLFF. The full variable domain, in which reference TRBV18 and TRBJ1-4 provide the parts outside the CDR3, is NAGVMQNPRHLVRRRGQEARLRCSPMKGHSHVYWYRQLPEEGLKFMVYLQKENIIDESGMPKERFSAEFPKEGPSILRIQQVVRGDSAAYFCASSPVTGGRGEKLFFGSGTQLSVL.

The rearrangement links TRBV7-8 to TRBJ1-4; D uncertain. Deletions cut 1 base from V and 6 bases from J, with 12 bases between. The germline V gene encodes CDR1 SGHVS and CDR2 FQNEAQ. CDR3 length: 15 amino acids. Written as DNA, the CDR3 is TGTGCCAGCAGCTTAGTTCGGGATACGTATGAAAAACTGTTTTTT. It specifies CASSLVRDTYEKLFF.

This clone turned up a few times. This rearrangement joins TRBV10-3 to TRBJ1-2, with D unclear. CDR1 and CDR2 from the germline V gene are ENHRY and SYGVKD. The CDR3 covers 12 residues. V lost 8 bases and J lost 8, with 15 bases in between. The CDR3: CAIVVPPGGYTF. DNA of the CDR3: TGTGCCATCGTGGTCCCTCCCGGGGGCTACACCTTC.

As regards this clone: The identical CDR3 is also encoded by other nucleotide sequences in the sample. This chain uses TRBV9 with TRBJ1-1; 8 positions agree with TRBD1. Trimming took 2 bases from V and 4 from J; bases not matched to a gene: 1. The CDR3 runs 13 residues. Per the germline V gene, CDR1 is SGDLS and CDR2 is YYNGEE. The CDR3 here is CASSVQGATEAFF. The CDR3 bases are TGTGCCAGCAGCGTTCAGGGGGCCACTGAAGCTTTCTTT. Combining the CDR3 with reference TRBV9 and TRBJ1-1 gives the whole variable domain DSGVTQTPKHLITATGQRVTLRCSPRSGDLSVYWYQQSLDQGLQFLIQYYNGEERAKGNILERFSAQQFPDLHSELNLSSLELGDSALYFCASSVQGATEAFFGQGTRLTVV.

V gene TRBV15 combines with J gene TRBJ2-5, with TRBD1 matching over 7 bases. The V gene's germline CDR1 is LNHNV and CDR2 YYDKDF (reference sequence). With 0 bases clipped from V and 7 bases from J, the junction kept 11 bases outside the gene matches. This CDR3 comprises 16 residues. CDR3 region: CATSRDSAGGVGTQYF. The CDR3 nucleotides are TGTGCCACCAGCAGAGATAGCGCAGGGGGTGTGGGGACCCAGTACTTC.

This chain uses TRBV6-5 with TRBJ2-7; tentatively, D is TRBD1 (5 bases). The CDR3 has 14 residues. The germline V gene has CDR1 MNHEY and CDR2 SVGAGI. With 2 bases removed from V and 2 bases from J, the gap between germline ends came to 10 bases. CDR3 residues: CASSYGQGTYEQYF. Here the CDR3 DNA reads TGTGCCAGCAGTTACGGTCAGGGAACCTACGAGCAGTACTTC.

With regard to this clone: Other DNA sequences in this specimen translate into the identical CDR3. The V call is TRBV19, the J call TRBJ1-2; TRBD1 aligns across 7 bases. This CDR3 has 14 residues. V gave up 5 bases and J gave up 3 bases; unmatched junction bases: 6. The germline CDR1 and CDR2 sequences are LNHDA and SQIVND (reference sequence). CDR3 residues: CASSATGDDYGYTF. In DNA form, the CDR3 reads TGTGCCAGTAGTGCCACAGGGGATGACTATGGCTACACCTTC. The complete variable domain, with remaining parts taken from reference TRBV19 and TRBJ1-2, reads DGGITQSPKYLFRKEGQNVTLSCEQNLNHDAMYWYRQDPGQGLRLIYYSQIVNDFQKGDIAEGYSVSREKKESFPLTVTSAQKNPTAFYLCASSATGDDYGYTFGSGTRLTVV.

This chain joins TRBV19 and TRBJ2-5, with D possibly matching TRBD1 (6 bases). V lost 4 bases to trimming and J lost 1 base, with 13 bases between them. The CDR3 is 15 amino acids. Germline loops: CDR1 LNHDA, CDR2 SQIVND (reference sequence). As DNA, the CDR3 is TGTGCCAGTAGTAGAAAGGCACAGGGCCAAGAGACCCAGTACTTC. This gives the protein CASSRKAQGQETQYF.

This chain connects TRBV10-1 to TRBJ2-1; 7 bases line up with TRBD2. CDR3 size: 16 residues. V dropped 5 bases and J dropped 0; count of bases not matched to a gene: 7. In germline, CDR1 is WNHNN, CDR2 SYGVQD (reference sequence). For the CDR3, the DNA is TGCGCCAGCAGTTCCGCTAGCGGAGGCTCCTACAATGAGCAGTTCTTC. Translating it yields CASSSASGGSYNEQFF.

This chain connects TRBV27 to TRBJ1-5; TRBD1 agrees at 8 bases. V trimming: 5 bases; J trimming: 5 bases; junction bases outside the gene matches: 5. In germline, CDR1 is MNHEY, CDR2 SMNVEV (reference sequence). The CDR3 extends over 14 amino acids. CDR3 residues: CASSPLQGDQPQHF. The CDR3 DNA is TGTGCCAGCAGTCCGTTACAGGGGGATCAGCCCCAGCATTTT.

The chain recombines TRBV5-6 with TRBJ1-2; 7 nucleotides agree with TRBD1. CDR3 length equals 14 residues. After removal of 7 bases from V and 8 bases from J, the junction contained 14 bases not matched to a gene. CDR1 and CDR2 (germline): SGHDT, YYEEEE. The CDR3 DNA reads as TGTGCCAGCCAAAGCGAGGGACAGAGGAGCGGCTACACCTTC. It codes for CASQSEGQRSGYTF.

The gene calls are TRBV6-5 and TRBJ1-5, with D perhaps TRBD1 (6 bases). The germline V gene has CDR1 MNHEY and CDR2 SVGAGI. The CDR3 totals 15 residues. V was shortened by 0 bases and J by 5 bases, with 11 bases between the two germline ends. The CDR3 region has the DNA TGTGCCAGCAGTTACTCATACAGGGCCGATCAGCCCCAGCATTTT. Its protein product is CASSYSYRADQPQHF.

This clone was seen a single time. The chain has TRBV29-1 and TRBJ1-1, with D perhaps matching TRBD1 (5 bases). CDR3 length: 15 amino acids. Looked up from germline, CDR1 is SQVTM and CDR2 is ANQGSEA. V dropped 5 bases and J dropped 3 bases, with 19 bases sitting between them. The CDR3 coding sequence is TGCAGCGTTTCAGGATCGACAGCAACGGACACTGAAGCTTTCTTT. This sequence encodes CSVSGSTATDTEAFF. The whole variable domain, remainder taken from reference TRBV29-1 and TRBJ1-1, is SAVISQKPSRDICQRGTSLTIQCQVDSQVTMMFWYRQQPGQSLTLIATANQGSEATYESGFVIDKFPISRPNLTFSTLTVSNMSPEDSSIYLCSVSGSTATDTEAFFGQGTRLTVV.

The chain uses TRBV4-1 and TRBJ1-6; 9 nucleotides align to TRBD1. Looked up from germline, CDR1 is MGHRA and CDR2 is YSYEKL. V gave up 3 bases and J gave up 9 bases; unmatched junction bases: 12. The CDR3 length is 17 residues. The chain's CDR3 is CASSQGLQGAVGSPLHF. Written as DNA, the CDR3 is TGCGCCAGCAGCCAGGGATTACAGGGGGCAGTGGGTTCACCCCTCCACTTT.

Here the CDR3 reads CATSRVHQNTEAFF. In nucleotides, the CDR3 is TGTGCCACCAGCAGAGTACACCAGAACACTGAAGCTTTCTTT. This chain uses TRBV15 with TRBJ1-1; D unclear. V lost 1 base and J lost 1, with 7 bases in between. This CDR3 comprises 14 residues. Germline CDR1 is LNHNV and CDR2 is YYDKDF (reference sequence).

The V call is TRBV5-1, the J call TRBJ1-6; 10 nucleotides match TRBD1. Germline V gives CDR1 SGHRS, CDR2 YFSETQ. The V segment lost 5 bases and the J segment 10 bases; nucleotides outside the gene matches: 6. CDR3 size: 14 residues. CDR3 loop: CASRGGTGESPLHF. The CDR3 DNA follows: TGCGCCAGCAGGGGAGGGACAGGGGAATCACCCCTCCACTTT.

The rearrangement joins TRBV2 to TRBJ2-7; D is unclear. The CDR3 spans 16 residues. Trimming shortened V by 2 bases and J by 2 bases, and 16 bases separated the two germline ends. CDR1 is SNHLY, CDR2 FYNNEI, per germline. CDR3 region: CASSESLAWHTYEQYF. The CDR3, as DNA: TGTGCCAGCAGTGAATCTCTGGCCTGGCACACCTACGAGCAGTACTTC.

V usage is TRBV2 and J usage is TRBJ2-3, with TRBD2 identical over 7 bases. Per the germline V gene, CDR1 is SNHLY and CDR2 is FYNNEI. With V trimmed by 6 bases and J by 4 bases, 4 bases remained unmatched. This CDR3 comprises 13 residues. The CDR3 region is CASSGLAADTQYF. As DNA, the CDR3 is TGTGCCAGCAGCGGCCTAGCGGCAGATACGCAGTATTTT.